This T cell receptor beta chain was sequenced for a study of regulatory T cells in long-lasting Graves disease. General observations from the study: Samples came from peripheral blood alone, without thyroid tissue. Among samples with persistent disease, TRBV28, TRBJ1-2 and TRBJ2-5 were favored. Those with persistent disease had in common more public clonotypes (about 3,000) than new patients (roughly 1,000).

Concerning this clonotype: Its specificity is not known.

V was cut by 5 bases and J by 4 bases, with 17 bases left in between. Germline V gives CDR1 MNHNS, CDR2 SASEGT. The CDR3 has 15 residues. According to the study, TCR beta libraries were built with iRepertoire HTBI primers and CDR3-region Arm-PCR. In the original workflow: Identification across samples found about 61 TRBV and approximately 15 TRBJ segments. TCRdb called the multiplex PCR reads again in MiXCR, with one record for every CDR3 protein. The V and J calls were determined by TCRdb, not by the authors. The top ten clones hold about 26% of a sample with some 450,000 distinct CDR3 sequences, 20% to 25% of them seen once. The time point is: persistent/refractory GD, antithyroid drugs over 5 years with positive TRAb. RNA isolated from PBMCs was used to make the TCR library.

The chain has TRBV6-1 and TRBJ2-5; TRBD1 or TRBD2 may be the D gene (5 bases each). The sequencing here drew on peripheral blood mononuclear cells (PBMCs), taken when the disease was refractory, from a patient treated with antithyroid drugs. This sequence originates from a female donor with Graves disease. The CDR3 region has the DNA TGTGCCAGCAGTCCATTCCCCCAGGGACGAGAGACCCAGTACTTC. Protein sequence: CASSPFPQGRETQYF.